A single sample is the source of the 25 T cell receptor beta chains below, sequenced in a study of response to subunit inactivated influenza vaccine. Each CDR3 protein is one row after TCRdb ran MiXCR on the RT-PCR reads. Seen here are around 480,000 distinct CDR3 sequences, more than 15% observed once, and the top ten hold about 3%. Material: CD4+ T cells sorted from PBMCs, obtained less than 30 months after vaccination. These receptors all come from a man in his fifties or sixties who received an inactivated influenza vaccine.

In this sample, this clonotype turned up a few times. The V gene is TRBV6-2 or TRBV6-3, the J gene TRBJ2-1; D unresolved. Per germline, CDR1 MNHEY and CDR2 SVGEGT. There are 13 residues in the CDR3. The germline V and J ends were trimmed by 2 bases and 8 bases, with 10 bases remaining between them. CDR3 DNA sequence: TGTGCCAGCAGTTACCCCCTGGTTGATGAGCAGTTCTTC. Its translation is CASSYPLVDEQFF.

The chain carries TRBV4-1 and TRBJ1-1; D call uncertain. Trimming stripped 4 bases from V and 0 bases from J, with 15 bases between. CDR1 is MGHRA, CDR2 YSYEKL, per germline. The CDR3 spans 16 residues. CDR3 in DNA: TGCGCCAGCAGCCCCATCCTCGGACTTATGAACACTGAAGCTTTCTTT. Its protein is CASSPILGLMNTEAFF.

This clonotype was detected a few times. The chain couples TRBV5-1 to TRBJ2-4, with D possibly TRBD2 on 6 matching bases. Germline lookup yields CDR1 SGHRS and CDR2 YFSETQ. The length of the CDR3 is 15 residues. With 5 bases removed from V and 2 bases from J, the gap between germline ends came to 14 bases. The CDR3 DNA reads as TGCGCCAGCAGTCTTTCGGGGGACCCCAAAAACATTCAGTACTTC. This encodes CASSLSGDPKNIQYF.

This clonotype was observed many times. The chain uses TRBV10-3 and TRBJ2-2, with 12 bases that match TRBD1. In germline, CDR1 is ENHRY, CDR2 SYGVKD. V trimming: 6 bases; J trimming: 2 bases; junction bases outside the gene matches: 7. The CDR3 has 17 amino acids. CDR3 sequence: CAISGGTGGFNTGELFF. The CDR3 coding sequence is TGTGCCATCAGCGGAGGGACAGGGGGCTTTAACACCGGGGAGCTGTTTTTT.

The chain recombines TRBV6-5 with TRBJ2-7; the D gene is possibly TRBD1 (6 bases). The CDR3 is 15 amino acids. The ends were cut back, 0 bases at V and 1 base at J, with 10 bases in the middle. Germline CDR1 is MNHEY and CDR2 is SVGAGI. CDR3 in amino acids: CASSYSDSISYEQYF. The CDR3 DNA is TGTGCCAGCAGTTACTCGGACAGTATTTCCTACGAGCAGTACTTC.

This clonotype has ten or more counts. The chain uses TRBV5-1 and TRBJ2-2; D ambiguous. Germline values: CDR1 SGHRS, CDR2 YFSETQ. Trimming removed 1 base at V and 7 bases at J, with 11 bases between. CDR3 length equals 14 residues. The CDR3 here is CASSLTGSVGELFF. The CDR3 DNA reads TGCGCCAGCAGCTTGACGGGTTCGGTCGGGGAGCTGTTTTTT.

Only one count was recorded for this clonotype. The chain's CDR3 is CASSLGPSGRAIGELFF. The CDR3 DNA sequence: TGTGCCAGCAGCTTAGGTCCTAGCGGGAGGGCCATCGGGGAGCTGTTTTTT. The chain carries TRBV7-2 and TRBJ2-2; 12 bases agree with TRBD2. The CDR3 sequence is 17 residues long. CDR1 and CDR2 from the germline V gene are SGHTA and FQGNSA. The V segment lost 1 base and the J segment 7 bases; nucleotides outside the gene matches: 7. Complete variable domain (other parts from reference TRBV7-2 and TRBJ2-2): GAGVSQSPSNKVTEKGKDVELRCDPISGHTALYWYRQSLGQGLEFLIYFQGNSAPDKSGLPSDRFSAERTGGSVSTLTIQRTQQEDSAVYLCASSLGPSGRAIGELFFGEGSRLTVL.

This clonotype was seen only a few times. This chain links TRBV7-9 with TRBJ2-7; D might be TRBD2 (5 bases). V was trimmed by 3 bases and J by 6 bases, leaving 18 bases between them. This CDR3 is built from 15 residues. Looked up from germline, CDR1 is SEHNR and CDR2 is FQNEAQ (reference sequence). The CDR3 DNA reads as TGTGCCAGCAGCTTGCCGACCGGAGGCTTTTCCGAGCAGTACTTC. Protein sequence: CASSLPTGGFSEQYF.

This clonotype was counted a few times. The chain uses TRBV5-1 and TRBJ1-5; D may be TRBD1 (5 bases). From germline, CDR1 is SGHRS and CDR2 YFSETQ. V was pared by 9 bases and J by 0 bases, with 16 bases between. The CDR3 covers 15 residues. CDR3 amino acids: CATRDGPNSNQPQHF. The CDR3, as DNA: TGCGCCACCCGGGACGGGCCGAATAGCAATCAGCCCCAGCATTTT. The variable domain in full, completed from reference TRBV5-1 and TRBJ1-5, reads KAGVTQTPRYLIKTRGQQVTLSCSPISGHRSVSWYQQTPGQGLQFLFEYFSETQRNKGNFPGRFSGRQFSNSRSEMNVSTLELGDSALYLCATRDGPNSNQPQHFGDGTRLSIL.

Details on this clonotype: Since no conserved phenylalanine or tryptophan closes the CDR3, a read error is the likely cause. The DNA is left out, because the CDR3 cannot be placed on it with certainty; the CDR3 is given as TCRdb lists it. The rearrangement links TRBV12-3 or TRBV12-4 to TRBJ2-5; the tabulated D call, TRBD1, remains unverified against the DNA. The CDR3 sequence runs 8 residues, both termini included. CDR3 region: CASSSVAG.

The J gene is TRBJ2-7, the V gene TRBV20-1, with 7 nucleotides matching TRBD2. After removal of 3 bases from V and 3 bases from J, the junction contained 5 bases not matched to a gene. This CDR3 region has 13 residues. Germline CDR1 is DFQATT and CDR2 is SNEGSKA (reference sequence). The CDR3 DNA is TGCAGTGCTAGCGGGGGGTTTGACTACGAGCAGTACTTC. Amino acids: CSASGGFDYEQYF.

This clonotype was detected a few times. The chain carries TRBV7-2 and TRBJ2-3; D gene ambiguous. The CDR3 is 16 residues long. CDR1 and CDR2 from the germline V gene are SGHTA and FQGNSA. The V gene lost 5 bases and the J gene lost 0 bases, with 15 bases spanning the gap. CDR3 DNA: TGTGCCAGCAGCCTACGATTTATTATCAGCACAGATACGCAGTATTTT. Its translation is CASSLRFIISTDTQYF. Full variable domain (outside the CDR3, taken from reference TRBV7-2 and TRBJ2-3): GAGVSQSPSNKVTEKGKDVELRCDPISGHTALYWYRQSLGQGLEFLIYFQGNSAPDKSGLPSDRFSAERTGGSVSTLTIQRTQQEDSAVYLCASSLRFIISTDTQYFGPGTRLTVL.

This sequence joins TRBV20-1 and TRBJ2-7; tentatively, D is TRBD1 (6 bases). CDR1 is DFQATT and CDR2 is SNEGSKA in the germline V gene (reference sequence). This CDR3 has 13 residues. Between the trimmed V and J ends, which lost 6 bases and 6 bases, there was a span of 18 bases. CDR3 loop: CSATVSGVPEQYF. CDR3 DNA: TGCAGTGCCACCGTTTCAGGGGTCCCCGAGCAGTACTTC.

This clonotype was counted at least ten times. The DNA for the CDR3 is TGTGCCAGCGTGGACAGAGGGTTAGGCTACACCTTC. Translation: CASVDRGLGYTF. The gene calls are TRBV28 and TRBJ1-2, with D possibly being TRBD1 (6 bases). Germline CDR1 MDHEN, CDR2 SYDVKM. V was shortened by 8 bases and J by 8 bases, with 15 bases between the two germline ends. This CDR3 has 12 residues.

This chain joins TRBV6-1 and TRBJ1-5, with D hard to call. The CDR3 is 14 residues long. The germline CDR1 and CDR2 sequences are MNHNS and SASEGT. Trimming removed 7 bases at V and 2 bases at J, with 12 bases between. CDR3 DNA: TGTGCCAGCAATAAAGAGTCGGGCAATCAGCCCCAGCATTTT. This gives the protein CASNKESGNQPQHF.

This chain uses TRBV6-5 with TRBJ2-7; 7 positions agree with TRBD2. Germline V gene data show CDR1 as MNHEY and CDR2 as SVGAGI. The V segment lost 2 bases and the J segment 3 bases; nucleotides outside the gene matches: 7. The CDR3 sequence is 15 residues long. CDR3 in DNA: TGTGCCAGCAGTTACATCTCGGGAGGCGGCTACGAGCAGTACTTC. This gives the protein CASSYISGGGYEQYF.

CDR3 coding DNA: TGTGCCAGCAGTTTTTGGGGGGGCGATGAGCAGTTCTTC. Protein sequence: CASSFWGGDEQFF. The rearrangement links TRBV28 to TRBJ2-1, with D possibly being TRBD2 (7 bases). The CDR3 covers 13 residues. Trimming pared 3 bases from V and 8 bases from J, leaving 11 bases between. The V gene's germline CDR1 is MDHEN and CDR2 SYDVKM.

This chain links TRBV4-1 with TRBJ2-3; 10 bases align to TRBD2. This CDR3 spans 15 amino acids. V lost 0 bases and J lost 13; bases outside the gene matches: 10. Per the germline V gene, CDR1 is MGHRA and CDR2 is YSYEKL. The CDR3 sequence is CASSQDQLAGRPEYF. CDR3 coding DNA: TGCGCCAGCAGCCAAGATCAACTAGCGGGGCGCCCGGAGTATTTT.

This clonotype was seen at least ten times. The rearrangement uses TRBV4-2 and TRBJ2-1, with 7 bases lining up with TRBD2. The V segment lost 4 bases and the J segment 4 bases; nucleotides outside the gene matches: 7. Germline V CDR1 and CDR2: LGHNA, YNFKEQ. The CDR3 has 15 amino acids. This CDR3 is CASSLQTSRYNEQFF. DNA of the CDR3: TGTGCCAGCAGCCTGCAGACTAGCAGGTACAATGAGCAGTTCTTC.

This clonotype was found a few times. The CDR3 reads CASRFIGTDTQYF. The CDR3 bases are TGTGCCAGCAGATTCATAGGTACAGATACGCAGTATTTT. This chain joins TRBV2 and TRBJ2-3; unclear D gene. The ends were cut back, 6 bases at V and 3 bases at J, with 10 bases in the middle. Germline CDR1 reads SNHLY; CDR2 reads FYNNEI. The CDR3 has 13 residues.

This clonotype was detected many times. V is TRBV6-2 or TRBV6-3 and J is TRBJ2-1, with no clear D. The V gene's germline CDR1 is MNHEY and CDR2 SVGEGT. V gave up 7 bases and J gave up 6 bases, with 16 bases separating them. This CDR3 contains 14 residues. The CDR3 DNA is TGTGCCAGCATTCGGGCAGGCCCATTCAATGAGCAGTTCTTC. It yields the protein CASIRAGPFNEQFF.

In this sample, this clonotype turned up a few times. The chain combines TRBV5-1 with TRBJ2-2, with D perhaps matching TRBD2 (5 bases). The CDR3 runs 16 residues. V was cut by 0 bases and J by 6 bases, with 15 bases left in between. Looked up from germline, CDR1 is SGHRS and CDR2 is YFSETQ. For the CDR3, the DNA is TGCGCCAGCAGCTTGGCCGTGTCAATCGGGGCCGGGGAGCTGTTTTTT. Encoded protein: CASSLAVSIGAGELFF.

This clonotype occurred a few times. This chain uses TRBV11-2 with TRBJ2-1; D perhaps matches TRBD1 (5 bases). CDR3 size: 14 residues. Trimming left V 5 bases short and J 7 bases short, with 15 bases between. Germline lookup yields CDR1 SGHAT and CDR2 FQNNGV. DNA for the CDR3: TGTGCCAGCAGCCTTGGACATGGAAGAAATGAGCAGTTCTTC. Translation: CASSLGHGRNEQFF. Complete variable domain (other parts from reference TRBV11-2 and TRBJ2-1): EAGVAQSPRYKIIEKRQSVAFWCNPISGHATLYWYQQILGQGPKLLIQFQNNGVVDDSQLPKDRFSAERLKGVDSTLKIQPAKLEDSAVYLCASSLGHGRNEQFFGPGTRLTVL.

V is TRBV5-1 and J is TRBJ2-5; 7 nucleotides agree with TRBD1. Germline V CDR1 and CDR2: SGHRS, YFSETQ. The CDR3 has 15 residues. V lost 0 bases to trimming and J lost 2 bases; unmatched junction nucleotides: 4. The CDR3 loop reads CASSLDRGQQETQYF. CDR3 bases: TGCGCCAGCAGCTTGGACAGGGGACAACAAGAGACCCAGTACTTC.

This clonotype showed up many times. The gene calls are TRBV7-8 and TRBJ2-5; 9 bases are a match to TRBD2. CDR1 is SGHVS and CDR2 is FQNEAQ in the germline V gene. J gave up 2 bases and V 6 bases, and 10 bases lay outside the gene matches. The CDR3 is made up of 16 amino acids. This CDR3 is CASRVGRGGRQETQYF. In nucleotides, the CDR3 is TGTGCCAGCAGGGTAGGGCGGGGGGGCCGGCAAGAGACCCAGTACTTC.